The clone carrying this TCR beta chain has a handful of counts. This entry is derived from a study of patients and donors after allogeneic stem cell transplantation. The V gene's germline CDR1 is SGHTA and CDR2 FQGNSA. V lost 8 bases to trimming and J lost 5 bases; unmatched junction nucleotides: 5. The CDR3 has 14 amino acids. TCRdb ran MiXCR on the RT-PCR reads and lists one entry per CDR3 protein. The data contain more than 150,000 distinct CDR3 sequences, approximately 25% of them seen just once; the ten biggest clones take up 25% to 30%. This TCR derives from a human donor who was either an allogeneic HSCT recipient or a stem cell or donor lymphocyte infusion donor (not recorded which). It is not recorded whose cells these are; they may come from a transplant donor. The chain recombines TRBV7-2 with TRBJ2-1, with 11 bases that match TRBD1. The sample taken for sequencing was blood, either unsorted or a sorted T cell fraction (not recorded which). DNA of the CDR3: TGTGCCAGCGCCGGGACAGGGGGAAACAATGAGCAGTTCTTC. Encoded protein: CASAGTGGNNEQFF.